This T cell receptor beta chain originates from a study of T cell repertoires in cytomegalovirus infection. Overall study: In public TCR beta signatures, there were indications of both CMV infection and matching HLA type.

General study results and limits: Ex vivo responses were dominated by HLA-C-restricted CMV-specific TCR beta clonotypes.

This clonotype turned up a few times. Its specificity is not known. The CDR3 has 14 residues. V gave up 0 bases and J gave up 4 bases, with 7 bases separating them. Each CDR3 protein gets one entry after TCRdb re-called the reads with MiXCR. This sample has about half a million distinct CDR3 sequences, with 33% found just once. The rearrangement joins TRBV12-3 or TRBV12-4 to TRBJ1-5; D is perhaps TRBD1 (5 bases). This TCR was recovered from a human donor in good health (CMV status not recorded). Some clones in this sample may be carry-over from other donors' samples. Sequencing was performed on cultured PBMCs, taken from culture after CMV antigen stimulation. The CDR3 DNA sequence: TGTGCCAGCAGTTTAGCGGGGCCAAATCAGCCCCAGCATTTT. Translated: CASSLAGPNQPQHF.